These 2 T cell receptor beta chains originate from one sample sequenced in a study of T cells in Graves' hyperthyroidism and ophthalmopathy. Amplification yielded TCR beta CDR3 regions, with RNA transcripts as the source. First-round RT-PCR targeting the TCR CDR3 was performed with the HTBI primer set. Each CDR3 protein gets one entry after TCRdb re-called the multiplex PCR reads with MiXCR. The sample has a few hundred thousand distinct CDR3 sequences, about an eighth seen once. The sequenced material came from blood. The receptors derive from a woman between 18 and 29 years old with Graves' hyperthyroidism.

This clonotype was seen at least ten times. The gene calls are TRBV27 and TRBJ2-7, with a weak D call TRBD1 (6 bases). In germline, CDR1 is MNHEY, CDR2 SMNVEV (reference sequence). V was clipped by 6 bases and J by 2 bases, with 11 bases between them. The length of the CDR3 is 13 residues. The DNA for the CDR3 is TGTGCCAGCAGGCCGGGACATACCTACGAGCAGTACTTC. Translation: CASRPGHTYEQYF.

The table lists this clonotype with many counts. This chain connects TRBV6-5 to TRBJ2-5, with TRBD2 matching over 10 bases. V was pared by 0 bases and J by 5 bases, with 9 bases of the junction left unmatched. The CDR3 is 17 amino acids. CDR1 and CDR2 (germline): MNHEY, SVGAGI. The CDR3 coding sequence is TGTGCCAGCAGTTACTCGACCCTAGCGGGAGTTGGGGAGACCCAGTACTTC. Translating it yields CASSYSTLAGVGETQYF.